Each of the 32 T cell receptor beta chains below was sequenced from the same sample in a study of CD8 T cells in ankylosing spondylitis. Their specific antigens are unknown. One entry per CDR3 protein results from TCRdb running MiXCR on the 5' RACE reads. The table shows about 700,000 distinct CDR3 sequences, with around a fifth occurring only once. Overall study results and limits: There was a TCR beta motif, made of several highly homologous variants, that appeared characteristic of ankylosing spondylitis blood.

Sequencing was done on a sample of blood, either unsorted or a sorted T cell fraction (not recorded which). All receptors come from a male donor with ankylosing spondylitis.

This chain uses TRBV18 with TRBJ1-2; D is perhaps TRBD1 (5 bases). Germline loops: CDR1 KGHSH, CDR2 LQKENI. Trimming pared 2 bases from V and 5 bases from J, leaving 12 bases between. There are 14 residues in the CDR3. CDR3 residues: CASSPDSLNYGYTF. DNA for the CDR3: TGTGCCAGCTCACCAGACAGTTTGAATTATGGCTACACCTTC. The full variable domain, its missing parts supplied by reference TRBV18 and TRBJ1-2, is NAGVMQNPRHLVRRRGQEARLRCSPMKGHSHVYWYRQLPEEGLKFMVYLQKENIIDESGMPKERFSAEFPKEGPSILRIQQVVRGDSAAYFCASSPDSLNYGYTFGSGTRLTVV.

V is TRBV29-1 and J is TRBJ2-1; 8 bases are shared with TRBD2. The length of the CDR3 is 16 residues. CDR1 SQVTM and CDR2 ANQGSEA come from the germline V gene. V lost 6 bases to trimming and J lost 0 bases; unmatched junction nucleotides: 10. This CDR3 is CSVPSLAGSSYNEQFF. CDR3 coding DNA: TGCAGCGTCCCCTCATTAGCGGGGAGCTCCTACAATGAGCAGTTCTTC.

This clonotype showed up just a few times. The CDR3 nucleotides are TGTGCCAGCAGTGAGGGAGCGGCGGCTCCCTACAATGAGCAGTTCTTC. Protein sequence: CASSEGAAAPYNEQFF. V usage is TRBV25-1 and J usage is TRBJ2-1, with D possibly being TRBD2 (5 bases). From germline, CDR1 is MGHDK and CDR2 SYGVNS. CDR3 length: 16 amino acids. The V end lost 3 bases, the J end lost 2 bases, and 14 bases lay between the germline ends.

The table lists this clonotype with many counts. This sequence joins TRBV10-3 and TRBJ2-3; D is unclear. V lost 2 bases and J lost 4, with 7 bases in between. CDR1 is ENHRY, CDR2 SYGVKD, per germline. This CDR3 spans 13 amino acids. CDR3 amino acids: CAISELAADTQYF. The CDR3 nucleotides read TGTGCCATCAGTGAGCTCGCCGCAGATACGCAGTATTTT.

The J gene is TRBJ1-2, the V gene TRBV29-1, with unresolved D. Trimming took 6 bases from V and 0 from J, leaving 5 bases between them. The CDR3 has 11 amino acids. The germline V gene encodes CDR1 SQVTM and CDR2 ANQGSEA. The CDR3 spells CSVGANYGYTF. The CDR3 bases are TGCAGCGTGGGAGCTAACTATGGCTACACCTTC.

This clonotype was found a few times. The genes are TRBV20-1 and TRBJ1-5, with D possibly TRBD1 on 5 matching bases. Germline V lookup: CDR1 DFQATT, CDR2 SNEGSKA (reference sequence). The CDR3 has 13 amino acids. Between the trimmed V and J ends, which lost 6 bases and 6 bases, there was a span of 15 bases. CDR3 DNA sequence: TGCAGTGCGCCAGAGGGGTGGGGTCAGCCCCAGCATTTT. This gives the protein CSAPEGWGQPQHF.

This clonotype was seen only a few times. This chain connects TRBV21-1 to TRBJ2-1; the table names TRBD1, a call not compared with the DNA. TRBV21-1 is labeled a pseudogene. The length of the CDR3 is 19 residues. The CDR3 nucleotides are TGTGCCAGCAGCTCCCGGTCCCGGGGATTGCTTACGGTCAACAATGAGCAGTTCTTC. It yields the protein CASSSRSRGLLTVNNEQFF.

The rearrangement links TRBV27 to TRBJ2-7; D ambiguous. This CDR3 comprises 14 residues. CDR1 and CDR2 from the germline V gene are MNHEY and SMNVEV (reference sequence). V gave up 2 bases and J gave up 2 bases, with 10 bases separating them. The CDR3 protein is CASSLKRATYEQYF. The CDR3 nucleotides are TGTGCCAGCAGTTTAAAAAGGGCGACCTACGAGCAGTACTTC.

The chain joins TRBV18 to TRBJ1-1, with D possibly being TRBD1 (5 bases). The CDR3 is 15 amino acids. Germline CDR1 KGHSH, CDR2 LQKENI. V was trimmed by 4 bases and J by 2 bases, leaving 14 bases between them. CDR3 region: CASSRTAQGNTEAFF. CDR3 DNA: TGTGCCAGCTCACGTACGGCCCAGGGAAACACTGAAGCTTTCTTT. The full variable domain, completed using reference TRBV18 and TRBJ1-1, is NAGVMQNPRHLVRRRGQEARLRCSPMKGHSHVYWYRQLPEEGLKFMVYLQKENIIDESGMPKERFSAEFPKEGPSILRIQQVVRGDSAAYFCASSRTAQGNTEAFFGQGTRLTVV.

The CDR3, as DNA: TGTGCCAGCAGTCTCAGACAGATTGAAGCTTTCTTT. Protein sequence: CASSLRQIEAFF. The chain uses TRBV12-3 or TRBV12-4 and TRBJ1-1, with D possibly being TRBD1 (5 bases). This CDR3 is 12 amino acids long. Trimming removed 5 bases at V and 7 bases at J, with 11 bases between.

This clonotype was seen many times. The J gene is TRBJ1-1, the V gene TRBV20-1; no clear D. The V and J ends lost 6 bases and 1 base respectively, with 18 bases between them. The CDR3 has 15 amino acids. CDR1 and CDR2 from the germline V gene are DFQATT and SNEGSKA (reference sequence). The CDR3 reads CSAHKPGRENTEAFF. CDR3 DNA: TGCAGTGCCCATAAACCTGGGAGGGAGAACACTGAAGCTTTCTTT.

The chain links TRBV12-3 or TRBV12-4 to TRBJ1-2; D remains unclear. V dropped 1 base and J dropped 4 bases, with 13 bases sitting between them. CDR3 length: 15 residues. DNA for the CDR3: TGTGCCAGCAGTTTAGTAAGGGATCCTTCCTATGGCTACACCTTC. It specifies CASSLVRDPSYGYTF.

The chain carries TRBV5-1 and TRBJ2-2; D is ambiguous. V was cut by 3 bases and J by 6 bases, with 12 bases left in between. The germline gives CDR1 SGHRS, CDR2 YFSETQ. The CDR3 is made up of 14 amino acids. The CDR3 DNA sequence: TGCGCCAGCAGCTCACAGTACCGGGCCGGGGAGCTGTTTTTT. Translated, it gives CASSSQYRAGELFF.

This clonotype has more than one count but fewer than ten. The genes are TRBV28 and TRBJ2-7, with D possibly being TRBD1 or TRBD2 (5 bases each). V lost 3 bases, J lost 5 bases, and 14 bases lay in between. The germline CDR1 and CDR2 sequences are MDHEN and SYDVKM. The CDR3 runs 14 residues. CDR3 nucleotides: TGTGCCAGCAGTTTGGGTAGAGGGGTTAACGAGCAGTACTTC. Translating it yields CASSLGRGVNEQYF.

This clonotype was seen a few times. This chain joins TRBV27 and TRBJ2-7, with 8 bases that match TRBD1. Trimming at V came to 3 bases and at J to 5 bases, leaving 9 bases not matched to a gene. The CDR3 is 15 residues long. The germline gives CDR1 MNHEY, CDR2 SMNVEV (reference sequence). The DNA for the CDR3 is TGTGCCAGCAGTTTCCTCGGACAGGGTCTCCACGAGCAGTACTTC. Protein: CASSFLGQGLHEQYF.

This clonotype was seen only a few times. This chain connects TRBV19 to TRBJ2-1; TRBD2 might be the D (5 bases). Per the germline V gene, CDR1 is LNHDA and CDR2 is SQIVND (reference sequence). The CDR3 loop spans 13 amino acids. V was cut by 7 bases and J by 5 bases, with 12 bases left in between. The CDR3 sequence is CASMGAENNEQFF. DNA for the CDR3: TGTGCCAGTATGGGAGCGGAGAACAATGAGCAGTTCTTC.

The chain recombines TRBV5-1 with TRBJ2-7; 7 bases agree with TRBD1. Germline V gene lookup returns CDR1 SGHRS and CDR2 YFSETQ. After removal of 1 base from V and 2 bases from J, the junction contained 3 bases not matched to a gene. The CDR3 is 14 residues long. CDR3 loop: CASSLTGVPYEQYF. The DNA for the CDR3 is TGCGCCAGCAGCTTGACAGGGGTTCCCTACGAGCAGTACTTC. Together with reference TRBV5-1 and TRBJ2-7, the CDR3 gives the full variable domain: KAGVTQTPRYLIKTRGQQVTLSCSPISGHRSVSWYQQTPGQGLQFLFEYFSETQRNKGNFPGRFSGRQFSNSRSEMNVSTLELGDSALYLCASSLTGVPYEQYFGPGTRLTVT.

J is TRBJ2-1 and V is TRBV12-3 or TRBV12-4; 11 bases fit TRBD2. Trimming cost V 5 bases and J 4 bases; bases outside gene matches: 7. CDR3 length: 16 residues. The CDR3 loop reads CASSNPSGGLYNEQFF. In nucleotides, the CDR3 is TGTGCCAGCAGTAACCCTAGCGGGGGGCTTTACAATGAGCAGTTCTTC.

This clonotype was detected ten times or more. V is TRBV7-2 and J is TRBJ2-1; D is undetermined. CDR1 and CDR2 (germline): SGHTA, FQGNSA. Trimming cost V 6 bases and J 3 bases, with 6 bases left between them. This CDR3 spans 12 amino acids. The chain's CDR3 is CASSFLYNEQFF. CDR3 DNA sequence: TGTGCCAGCAGTTTTCTCTACAATGAGCAGTTCTTC.

The V call is TRBV7-9, the J call TRBJ1-4, with D hard to call. The CDR3 runs 13 residues. Germline V gene sequence: CDR1 SEHNR, CDR2 FQNEAQ (reference sequence). V lost 5 bases and J 7 bases, leaving 11 bases between the germline ends. CDR3 nucleotides: TGTGCCAGCAGCCAAGGGAGTATTGAAAAACTGTTTTTT. Protein product: CASSQGSIEKLFF.

This clonotype was found a few times. This chain links TRBV3-1 with TRBJ2-3; D not resolved. The CDR3 extends over 14 amino acids. Germline lookup yields CDR1 LGHDT and CDR2 YNNKEL (reference sequence). Trimming cost V 0 bases and J 3 bases, with 7 bases left between them. Here the CDR3 reads CASSQDVGTDTQYF. The DNA for the CDR3 is TGTGCCAGCAGCCAAGATGTCGGGACAGATACGCAGTATTTT.

This clonotype was counted a few times. The genes are TRBV21-1 and TRBJ1-5; whether TRBD1, the table's D call, matches the DNA was not checked. TRBV21-1 is shown as a pseudogene. This CDR3 has 17 amino acids. The CDR3 DNA reads TGTGCCAGCAGCAATTCCCCAAACAGGGCGGGCAATCAGCCCCAGCATTTT. This codes for CASSNSPNRAGNQPQHF.

V gene TRBV20-1 combines with J gene TRBJ1-1; the D is unclear. The CDR3 length is 13 residues. Trimming cost V 2 bases and J 0 bases, with 7 bases left between them. Germline CDR1 is DFQATT and CDR2 is SNEGSKA (reference sequence). The DNA of the CDR3 is TGCAGTGCTAGATCTGTGGTGAACACTGAAGCTTTCTTT. Translated: CSARSVVNTEAFF.

The rearrangement links TRBV16 to TRBJ2-3; a possible D gene is TRBD2 (6 bases). The germline V gene has CDR1 KGHSY and CDR2 FQNENV. The CDR3 is made up of 15 amino acids. The V end was cut by 4 bases, the J end by 4 bases, with 15 bases between. The CDR3 is CASSPSGSWADTQYF. The CDR3 DNA follows: TGTGCCAGCAGCCCTTCCGGGAGTTGGGCAGATACGCAGTATTTT.

This clonotype was counted between two and nine times. The chain joins TRBV2 to TRBJ2-5, with TRBD2 matching 7 bases. Per the germline V gene, CDR1 is SNHLY and CDR2 is FYNNEI. With V trimmed by 6 bases and J by 3 bases, 13 bases remained unmatched. CDR3 length: 16 amino acids. The CDR3 DNA reads as TGTGCCAGCAGCGGGGCGAGCGGGACCGGAGAAGAGACCCAGTACTTC. It translates to CASSGASGTGEETQYF. Full variable domain (remainder filled in from reference TRBV2 and TRBJ2-5): EPEVTQTPSHQVTQMGQEVILRCVPISNHLYFYWYRQILGQKVEFLVSFYNNEISEKSEIFDDQFSVERPDGSNFTLKIRSTKLEDSAMYFCASSGASGTGEETQYFGPGTRLLVL.

This clonotype appeared many times. The gene calls are TRBV4-1 and TRBJ2-7, with no clear D. Between the trimmed V and J ends, which lost 0 bases and 2 bases, there was a span of 8 bases. Germline CDR1 reads MGHRA; CDR2 reads YSYEKL. The length of the CDR3 is 14 residues. As DNA, the CDR3 is TGCGCCAGCAGCCAAGATCTGGAAACCTACGAGCAGTACTTC. Residues: CASSQDLETYEQYF.

This clonotype was seen more than once but under ten times. This chain links TRBV10-3 with TRBJ2-1, with 7 bases identical to TRBD2. The J segment lost 6 bases and the V segment lost 0 bases, leaving 8 bases of the junction unmatched. Germline V gene lookup returns CDR1 ENHRY and CDR2 SYGVKD. This CDR3 is 16 amino acids long. The CDR3 DNA reads TGTGCCATCAGTGAGTCGCGGCGGGGAGGGAGCAATGAGCAGTTCTTC. Translating it yields CAISESRRGGSNEQFF.

The rearrangement uses TRBV3-1 and TRBJ2-6, with D possibly matching TRBD1 (6 bases). The V gene's germline CDR1 is LGHDT and CDR2 YNNKEL (reference sequence). This CDR3 has 16 amino acids. The V gene lost 4 bases and the J gene lost 2 bases, with 12 bases spanning the gap. CDR3 nucleotides: TGTGCCAGCAGCCGCCGGGACACCCCTGGGGCCAACGTCCTGACTTTC. Residues: CASSRRDTPGANVLTF.

V usage is TRBV5-1 and J usage is TRBJ1-5; weak D call: TRBD1 (6 bases). V lost 4 bases and J 0 bases, leaving 14 bases between the germline ends. The V gene's germline CDR1 is SGHRS and CDR2 YFSETQ. The CDR3 runs to 16 residues. The CDR3 DNA reads as TGCGCCAGCAGCCCCGGGGACAACATTAGCAATCAGCCCCAGCATTTT. This translates into CASSPGDNISNQPQHF. The full variable domain, in which reference TRBV5-1 and TRBJ1-5 provide the parts outside the CDR3, is KAGVTQTPRYLIKTRGQQVTLSCSPISGHRSVSWYQQTPGQGLQFLFEYFSETQRNKGNFPGRFSGRQFSNSRSEMNVSTLELGDSALYLCASSPGDNISNQPQHFGDGTRLSIL.

Only a few counts were recorded for this clonotype. This chain joins TRBV2 and TRBJ2-3; D is possibly TRBD1 or TRBD2 (7 bases each). Germline V gene data show CDR1 as SNHLY and CDR2 as FYNNEI. Between the trimmed V and J ends, which lost 4 bases and 0 bases, there was a span of 11 bases. The CDR3 runs 15 residues. The CDR3, as DNA: TGTGCCAGCAGTGGGCAGGGGGGGAGCACAGATACGCAGTATTTT. Protein: CASSGQGGSTDTQYF.

This clonotype has a handful of counts. The CDR3 bases are TGCGCCAGCAGCCCTCTTGGAGCCGAGCAGTACTTC. This translates into CASSPLGAEQYF. The V gene is TRBV5-1, the J gene TRBJ2-7; D remains ambiguous. CDR1 is SGHRS, CDR2 YFSETQ, per germline. Between the trimmed V and J ends, which lost 4 bases and 6 bases, there was a span of 11 bases. CDR3 length equals 12 residues.

J is TRBJ2-5 and V is TRBV7-2; the D is unclear. The CDR3 loop spans 12 amino acids. Trimming removed 2 bases from V and 6 bases from J, with 7 bases in between. Germline assignment: CDR1 SGHTA and CDR2 FQGNSA. The CDR3 spells CASSLLRQTQYF. For the CDR3, the DNA is TGTGCCAGCAGCTTACTCCGTCAGACCCAGTACTTC.